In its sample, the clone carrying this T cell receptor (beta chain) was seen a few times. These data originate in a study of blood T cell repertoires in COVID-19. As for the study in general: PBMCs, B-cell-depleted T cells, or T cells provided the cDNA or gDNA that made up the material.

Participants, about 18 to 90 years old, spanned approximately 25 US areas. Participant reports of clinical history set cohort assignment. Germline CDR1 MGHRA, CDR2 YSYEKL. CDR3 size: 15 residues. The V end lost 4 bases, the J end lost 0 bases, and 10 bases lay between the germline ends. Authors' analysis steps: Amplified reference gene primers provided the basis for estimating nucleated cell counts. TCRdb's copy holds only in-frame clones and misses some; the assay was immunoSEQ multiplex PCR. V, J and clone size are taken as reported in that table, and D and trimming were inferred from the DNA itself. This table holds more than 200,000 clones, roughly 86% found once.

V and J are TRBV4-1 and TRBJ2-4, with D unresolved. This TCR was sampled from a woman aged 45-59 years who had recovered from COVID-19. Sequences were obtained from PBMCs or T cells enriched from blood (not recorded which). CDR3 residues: CASSLSVLAKNIQYF. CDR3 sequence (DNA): TGCGCCAGCAGCCTCTCGGTACTAGCCAAAAACATTCAGTACTTC.